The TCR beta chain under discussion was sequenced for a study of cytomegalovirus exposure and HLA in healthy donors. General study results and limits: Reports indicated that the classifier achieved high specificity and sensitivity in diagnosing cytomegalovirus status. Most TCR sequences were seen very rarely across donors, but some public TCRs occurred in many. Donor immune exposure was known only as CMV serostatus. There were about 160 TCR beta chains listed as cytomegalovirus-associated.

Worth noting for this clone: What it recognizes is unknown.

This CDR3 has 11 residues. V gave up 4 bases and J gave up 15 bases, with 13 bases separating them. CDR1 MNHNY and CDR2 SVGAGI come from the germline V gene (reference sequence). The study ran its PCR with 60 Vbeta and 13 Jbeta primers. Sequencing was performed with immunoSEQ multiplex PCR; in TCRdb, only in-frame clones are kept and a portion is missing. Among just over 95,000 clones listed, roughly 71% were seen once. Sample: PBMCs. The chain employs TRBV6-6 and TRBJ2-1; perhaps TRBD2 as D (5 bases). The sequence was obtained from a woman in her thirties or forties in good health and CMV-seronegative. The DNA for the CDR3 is TGTGCCAGCAGTTTGGACCCTGGACTGTTCTTC. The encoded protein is CASSLDPGLFF.